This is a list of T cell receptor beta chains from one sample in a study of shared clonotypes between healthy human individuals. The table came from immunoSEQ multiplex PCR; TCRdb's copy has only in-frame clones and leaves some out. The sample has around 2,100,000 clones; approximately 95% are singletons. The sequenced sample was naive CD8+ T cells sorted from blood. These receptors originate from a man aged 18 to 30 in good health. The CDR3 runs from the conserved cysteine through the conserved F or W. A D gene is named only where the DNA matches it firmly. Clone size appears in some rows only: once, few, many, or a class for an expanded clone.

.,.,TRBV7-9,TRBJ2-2,TGTGCCAGCAGCTTAGCCTACTCAACTAGCCCCGGGGAGCTGTTTTTT,CASSLAYSTSPGELFF
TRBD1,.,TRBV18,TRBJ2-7,TGTGCCAGCTACGGACAGGGATCCGAGCAGTACTTC,CASYGQGSEQYF
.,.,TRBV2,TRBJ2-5,TGTGCCAGCATAGGACGGCCCACCCAAGAGACCCAGTACTTC,CASIGRPTQETQYF
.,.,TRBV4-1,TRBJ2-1,TGCGCCAGCAGCCAGAAGGAGGGGGGGGGCTATGAGCAGTTCTTC,CASSQKEGGGYEQFF
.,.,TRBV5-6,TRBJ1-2,TGTGCCAGCAGCTTGGGGGGACTGAGAGGCTACACCTTC,CASSLGGLRGYTF
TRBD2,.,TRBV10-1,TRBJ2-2,TGCGCCAGCAGTGAAGCGGGGGGTACCGGGGAGCTGTTTTTT,CASSEAGGTGELFF
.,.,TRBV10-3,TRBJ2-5,TGTGCCATCAGTGAGACCCGCGACCAAGAGACCCAGTACTTC,CAISETRDQETQYF
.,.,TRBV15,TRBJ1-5,TGTGCCACCAGCACCCCTACGGAGGGGAGTTACCAGCCCCAGCATTTT,CATSTPTEGSYQPQHF
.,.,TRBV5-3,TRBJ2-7,TGTGCCAGAAGCTTGGCCGGGGCTAGCGACTCCTACGAGCAGTACTTC,CARSLAGASDSYEQYF
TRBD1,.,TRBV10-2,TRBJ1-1,TGCGCCAGCAGTGAGGTCGACAGGGGATTGAACACTGAAGCTTTCTTT,CASSEVDRGLNTEAFF
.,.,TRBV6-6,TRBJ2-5,TGTGCCAGCAGTTTCAAAGAGACCCAGTACTTC,CASSFKETQYF
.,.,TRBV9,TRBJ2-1,TGTGCCAGCAGCCCGAGCTGGAGCTCCTACAATGAGCAGTTCTTC,CASSPSWSSYNEQFF
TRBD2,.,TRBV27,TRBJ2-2,TGTGCCAGCAGTTTCGCGGGAGGCACCGGGGAGCTGTTTTTT,CASSFAGGTGELFF
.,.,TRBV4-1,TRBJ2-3,TGCGCCAGCAGCCAAGTAGGAGTTAGCGGAACAGATACGCAGTATTTT,CASSQVGVSGTDTQYF
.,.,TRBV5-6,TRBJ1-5,TGTGCCAGCACCATAGGTGATCAGCCCCAGCATTTT,CASTIGDQPQHF
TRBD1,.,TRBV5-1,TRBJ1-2,TGCGCCAGCAGCTTTGTCAGGACAGGGGGCTTGGATAACTATGGCTACACCTTC,CASSFVRTGGLDNYGYTF
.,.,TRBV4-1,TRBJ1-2,TGCGCCAGCAGCCAAGATAAAGGACGGGACTATGGCTACACCTTC,CASSQDKGRDYGYTF
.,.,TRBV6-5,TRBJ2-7,TGTGCCAGCAGTCTCCGGCCCACTCCCTTCGAGCAGTACTTC,CASSLRPTPFEQYF
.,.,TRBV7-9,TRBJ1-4,TGTGCCAGCAGCGCTGCCGGGACAAGTAAAAAACTGTTTTTT,CASSAAGTSKKLFF
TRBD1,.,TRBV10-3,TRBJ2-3,TGTGCCATCAGTGACCCCGGGACAGGGAAGACAGATACGCAGTATTTT,CAISDPGTGKTDTQYF
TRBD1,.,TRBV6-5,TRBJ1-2,TGTGCCAGCAGTTACTCGACAGGGGGTTATGGCTACACCTTC,CASSYSTGGYGYTF
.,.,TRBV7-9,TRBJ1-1,TGTGCCAGCAGCTTAATTGTAGGGGGAACTGAAGCTTTCTTT,CASSLIVGGTEAFF
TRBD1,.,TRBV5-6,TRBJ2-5,TGTGCCAGCAGCGAGTCGGGACAGGGGAAAGAGACCCAGTACTTC,CASSESGQGKETQYF
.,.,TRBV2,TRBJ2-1,TGTGCCAGCAGTGGGACCCTAGCAGTCTACAATGAGCAGTTCTTC,CASSGTLAVYNEQFF
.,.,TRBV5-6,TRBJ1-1,TGTGCCAGCAGCCGTCAGGCGGCGGAAGCTTTCTTT,CASSRQAAEAFF
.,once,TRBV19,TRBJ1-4,TGTGCCAGTTCGGGATGGCATGCAACTAATGAAAAACTGTTTTTT,CASSGWHATNEKLFF
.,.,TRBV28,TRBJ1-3,TGTGCCAGCAGTTTTAGGGGGACTGGAAACACCATATATTTT,CASSFRGTGNTIYF
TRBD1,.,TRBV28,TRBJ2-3,TGTGCCAGCAGCTCCGTGGTTGGGGGACAGGGGATAGATACGCAGTATTTT,CASSSVVGGQGIDTQYF
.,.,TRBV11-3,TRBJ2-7,TGTGCCAGCAGCTTAAGAGGGAAAGGGGGAATCTACGAGCAGTACTTC,CASSLRGKGGIYEQYF
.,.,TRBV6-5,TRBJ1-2,TGTGCCAGCAGTTACAGGGGTGTAATCGGCTACACCTTC,CASSYRGVIGYTF
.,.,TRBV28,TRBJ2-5,TGTGCCCACAGTAGGGGTTTAGAGACCCAGTACTTC,CAHSRGLETQYF
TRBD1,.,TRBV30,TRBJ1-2,TGTGCCTGGAGTGAGGGACAGGGGGCGGGTGGCTACACCTTC,CAWSEGQGAGGYTF
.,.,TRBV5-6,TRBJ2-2,TGTGCCAGCAGCCCGTATCGACTGAGAAACACCGGGGAGCTGTTTTTT,CASSPYRLRNTGELFF
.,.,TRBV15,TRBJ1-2,TGTGCCACCAGCAGAGATCTGGGGGACGGCTACACCTTC,CATSRDLGDGYTF
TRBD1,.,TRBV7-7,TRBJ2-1,TGTGCTAGCAGCTTTGGACAGGGGGCCTACAATGAGCAGTTCTTC,CASSFGQGAYNEQFF
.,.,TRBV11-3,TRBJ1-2,TGTGCCAGCAGCCTATTGCGGGTCTCCGAATATGGCTACACCTTC,CASSLLRVSEYGYTF
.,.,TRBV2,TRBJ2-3,TGTGCCAGCAGTGATCTAATCACAGATACGCAGTATTTT,CASSDLITDTQYF
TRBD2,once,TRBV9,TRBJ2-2,TGTGCCAGCAGCCCGGGACTAGCGGGATACACCGGGGAGCTGTTTTTT,CASSPGLAGYTGELFF
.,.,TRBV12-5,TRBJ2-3,TGTGCTAGTGGTTTCGGATTCGATACGCAGTATTTT,CASGFGFDTQYF
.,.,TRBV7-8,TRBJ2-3,TGTGCCAGCAGGCCGGGACTCTCGAGCACAGATACGCAGTATTTT,CASRPGLSSTDTQYF
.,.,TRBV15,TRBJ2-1,TGTGCCACCAAAGGGGTAGGCTACAATGAGCAGTTCTTC,CATKGVGYNEQFF
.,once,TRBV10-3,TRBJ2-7,TGTGCCATCAGTGAGTCGGTCAACGAGCAGTACTTC,CAISESVNEQYF
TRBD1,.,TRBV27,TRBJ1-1,TGTGCCAGCAGTCTCGGGACAGGGGCCTTCAACACTGAAGCTTTCTTT,CASSLGTGAFNTEAFF
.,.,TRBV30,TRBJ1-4,TGTGCCTGGAGTGTACTAAGGTTACGAAGGGGTGCAACTAATGAAAAACTGTTTTTT,CAWSVLRLRRGATNEKLFF
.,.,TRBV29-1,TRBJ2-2,TGCAGCGTTGAAGGTGGCTTGAACACCGGGGAGCTGTTTTTT,CSVEGGLNTGELFF
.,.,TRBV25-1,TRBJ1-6,TGTGCCAGCAGTGAAGAGGGGACTTTCACCTTTAATTCACCCCTCCACTTT,CASSEEGTFTFNSPLHF
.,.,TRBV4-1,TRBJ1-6,TGCGCCAGCAGCCAGGCAGACTCCTATAATTCACCCCTCCACTTT,CASSQADSYNSPLHF
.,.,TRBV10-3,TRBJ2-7,TGTGCCATCAGTGATCGGGGCGAGCAGTACTTC,CAISDRGEQYF
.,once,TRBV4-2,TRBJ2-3,TGTGCCAGCAGCCAAGAGACTGGCACAGATACGCAGTATTTT,CASSQETGTDTQYF
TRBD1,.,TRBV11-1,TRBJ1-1,TGTGCCAGCAGCCCCCCGGGACAGGGGTGGGACACTGAAGCTTTCTTT,CASSPPGQGWDTEAFF
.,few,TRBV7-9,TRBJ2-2,TGTGCCAGCAGCCGGGACACCGGGGAGCTGTTTTTT,CASSRDTGELFF
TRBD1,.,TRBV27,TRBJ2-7,TGTGCCAGCAGTATCGCAGGGACAGGTGCCTACGAGCAGTACTTC,CASSIAGTGAYEQYF
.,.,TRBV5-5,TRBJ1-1,TGTGCCAGCAGCTTGGTACAGCGGTGGGGCACTGAAGCTTTCTTT,CASSLVQRWGTEAFF
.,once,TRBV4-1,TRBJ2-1,TGCGCCAGCAGCCAAGGTACAGAGATGGAGCAGTTCTTC,CASSQGTEMEQFF
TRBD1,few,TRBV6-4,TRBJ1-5,TGTGCCAGCAGCCGGGACAGAGCTAATCAGCCCCAGCATTTT,CASSRDRANQPQHF
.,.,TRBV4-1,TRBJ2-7,TGCGCCAGCAGCCAAGACTGGGGGCGGCTCAACTACGAGCAGTACTTC,CASSQDWGRLNYEQYF
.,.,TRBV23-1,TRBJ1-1,TGCGCCAGCAGTCAAACGGTAAACGGGGCGGACACTGAAGCTTTCTTT,CASSQTVNGADTEAFF
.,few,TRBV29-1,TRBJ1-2,TGCAGCGTTGAATTTCGGTCGGGCTACACCTTC,CSVEFRSGYTF